These T cell receptor beta chains were read from a single sample in a study of vaccination and CD4 T cells after COVID-19. Their specific antigens are unknown. TCRdb re-called the PCR reads with MiXCR, one entry per CDR3 protein. The repertoire holds several thousand distinct CDR3 sequences, with about 30% as singletons. Specimen: cultured CD4+ T cells from blood. The receptors were sampled from a human donor with COVID-19. Each CDR3 is given without its conserved first and last residue. D genes are given only for firm matches.

>13|TRBD1|TRBV11-3
ASSKNRGSTDTQY
>11|-|TRBV20-1
SAVQGSNEKLF
>13|-|TRBV2
ASRFAGTTGQPQH
>13|-|TRBV29-1
SIKTRGGSTGELF
>13|TRBD1|TRBV6-1
ASSEAGTGLGKLF
>16|-|TRBV7-6
ASSLDVGPRTGNYGYT
>11|-|TRBV20-1
SASDGGNYEQY
>15|TRBD2|TRBV5-4
ASSLAPGRVGANVLT
>15|-|TRBV24-1
ATSEPPRVLRGNEQF
>11|-|TRBV12-3/TRBV12-4
ASSFDGQETQY
>10|-|TRBV7-8
ASSDRVYGYT
>17|TRBD2|TRBV6-1
ASSEVWWGSGGLGETQY
>13|TRBD1|TRBV5-3
ASSQLTGGMDTQY
>9|-|TRBV20-1
SASVGNTIY
>12|-|TRBV6-1
ASSPGNRESGYT
>14|TRBD1|TRBV7-3
ASSSRTGTGIAEAF
>13|TRBD2|TRBV20-1
SARSLSGIDYEQY
>14|-|TRBV6-5
ASSYRATRPNYGFT
>10|-|TRBV20-1
SAAPRYNEQF
>12|-|TRBV5-1
ASSLQLRETEAF
>11|-|TRBV15
ATRAYPSYEQY
>13|-|TRBV7-2
ASSLGGTANYGYT
>13|TRBD1|TRBV7-2
ASSLGDSYQETQY
>16|-|TRBV27
ASLLGWTEQRANYGYT
>11|-|TRBV12-3/TRBV12-4
ASSSARDAEAF
>14|TRBD1|TRBV7-6
ASSSNPGQGAREQY
>12|-|TRBV7-2
ASSLWSVNTEAF
>11|-|TRBV6-1
AGGFPVVNEQF
>12|TRBD1|TRBV6-5
ASSYGTGFNEQF
>13|TRBD2|TRBV19
ASSTQAGARETQY
>14|-|TRBV6-5
ASSFAAQRFTDTQY
>10|-|TRBV21-1
ASSSKGRGRY
>7|-|TRBV29-1
SVQQPRH
>12|-|TRBV4-3
ASSPTGLLGTQY
>12|TRBD2|TRBV11-3
ASSYGGAVDEQF
>11|-|TRBV6-2/TRBV6-3
ASRQTGAYEQY
>12|-|TRBV4-3
ASSGGQGAYEQY
>10|-|TRBV2
ASSTRHYEQY
>12|-|TRBV25-1
ASSERSLGAEAF
>13|TRBD1|TRBV28
ASSVEQGVNTEAF
>12|-|TRBV11-2
ASSLDILGGTQY
>13|TRBD1|TRBV6-1
ASSSGQLSGNTIY
>10|-|TRBV27
ASSSTGLGQY
>12|TRBD1|TRBV20-1
SASPRDRNYGYT
>13|-|TRBV7-2
ASSPRGSFNYGYT